Each of the 26 T cell receptor beta chains below was sequenced from the same sample in a study of blood T cells in healthy people across ages (dated by TCRdb to between 2015 and 2016). Library construction relied on 5' RACE. The instrument given in TCRdb is Illumina HiSeq 2500. The second PCR ran for roughly 7 to 11 cycles and used a J-beta primer mix along with a sample-barcoded 5' primer. TCRdb took the public reads, trimmed them with fastp at Q25, ran MiXCR for clone calling and kept in-frame beta chains. Every entry covers one CDR3 protein and lists the most common genes and DNA from its rows. The sample profile shows approximately 900,000 distinct CDR3 sequences; roughly 50% of them were found once. Roughly 13% of the sample is held by the ten biggest clonotypes. Sequences were obtained from blood. The receptors originated from a man aged 25-45 years in good health.

This clonotype came up a few times. This sequence joins TRBV25-1 and TRBJ2-5, with D possibly being TRBD2 (6 bases). V was clipped by 3 bases and J by 4 bases, with 12 bases between them. The CDR3 has 14 amino acids. The germline V gene has CDR1 MGHDK and CDR2 SYGVNS. This chain's CDR3 is CASSDTGGRETQYF. As DNA, the CDR3 is TGTGCCAGCAGTGACACCGGGGGTCGAGAGACCCAGTACTTC. The complete variable domain, with remaining parts taken from reference TRBV25-1 and TRBJ2-5, reads EADIYQTPRYLVIGTGKKITLECSQTMGHDKMYWYQQDPGMELHLIHYSYGVNSTEKGDLSSESTVSRIRTEHFPLTLESARPSHTSQYLCASSDTGGRETQYFGPGTRLLVL.

A few counts support this clonotype. The chain uses TRBV20-1 and TRBJ1-1, with 9 bases lining up with TRBD1. Germline CDR1 reads DFQATT; CDR2 reads SNEGSKA (reference sequence). V shed 3 bases and J 4 bases; nucleotides not matched to a gene: 6. The CDR3 has 14 residues. CDR3 sequence: CSARRDREGTEAFF. The CDR3 nucleotides are TGCAGTGCTAGGAGGGACAGGGAAGGCACTGAAGCTTTCTTT.

CDR3 region: CASSLSGMGTEAFF. Here the CDR3 DNA reads TGCGCCAGCAGCTTATCAGGGATGGGTACTGAAGCTTTCTTT. This chain uses TRBV5-1 with TRBJ1-1, with D maybe TRBD1 (5 bases). The V and J ends lost 2 bases and 5 bases respectively, with 13 bases between them. The CDR3 is 14 residues long. Per the germline V gene, CDR1 is SGHRS and CDR2 is YFSETQ.

This clonotype was picked up many times. The chain is built from TRBV12-3 or TRBV12-4 and TRBJ1-1; no reliable D call. This CDR3 is built from 13 residues. The V end was cut by 7 bases, the J end by 8 bases, with 17 bases between. The CDR3 DNA follows: TGTGCCAGCACCGTCTCGGGCGGAAGAGAAGCTTTCTTT. This codes for CASTVSGGREAFF.

This clonotype turned up a few times. The chain has TRBV12-3 or TRBV12-4 and TRBJ1-2; TRBD1 matches 7 bases. V dropped 5 bases and J dropped 4; count of bases not matched to a gene: 10. This CDR3 contains 15 residues. In nucleotides, the CDR3 is TGTGCCAGCAGTCCCACCGAGACAGGGTTCTATGGCTACACCTTC. Its protein is CASSPTETGFYGYTF.

This clonotype was observed a single time. Germline is not matched at one junction end, which may reflect a read error. The chain recombines TRBV5-4 with TRBJ1-2; 7 positions agree with TRBD1. This CDR3 has 16 amino acids. Germline V gene sequence: CDR1 SGHNT, CDR2 YYREEE (reference sequence). The CDR3 DNA is TGTGCCAGCAGCCCATTACAGGGGACAAATAACTATGGCCACACCTTC. The encoded protein is CASSPLQGTNNYGHTF.

This clonotype has a handful of counts. This chain links TRBV29-1 with TRBJ2-7; 8 positions match TRBD1. CDR1 is SQVTM, CDR2 ANQGSEA, per germline. With V trimmed by 1 base and J by 4 bases, 6 bases remained unmatched. This CDR3 region has 14 residues. As DNA, the CDR3 is TGCAGCGTTGAAGGGACAGGGAAATATTACGAGCAGTACTTC. It encodes CSVEGTGKYYEQYF.

In this sample, this clonotype turned up a few times. The chain uses TRBV7-9 and TRBJ2-6; D gene ambiguous. The germline gives CDR1 SEHNR, CDR2 FQNEAQ (reference sequence). This CDR3 region has 14 residues. Trimming took 6 bases from V and 0 from J, leaving 6 bases between them. The CDR3 sequence: CASSMGSGANVLTF. The CDR3 nucleotides are TGTGCCAGCAGTATGGGCTCTGGGGCCAACGTCCTGACTTTC.

The chain has TRBV25-1 and TRBJ1-4; no firm D call. V was pared by 3 bases and J by 5 bases, with 13 bases between. Germline V gives CDR1 MGHDK, CDR2 SYGVNS. The CDR3 sequence is 15 residues long. The DNA for the CDR3 is TGTGCCAGCAGTGAGCTGACAAGCTACAATGAAAAACTGTTTTTT. This translates into CASSELTSYNEKLFF.

This clonotype has more than one count but fewer than ten. The rearrangement links TRBV4-2 to TRBJ2-3; TRBD2 matches at 7 bases. Trimming at V came to 4 bases and at J to 2 bases, leaving 9 bases not matched to a gene. The CDR3 length is 16 residues. CDR1 and CDR2 from the germline V gene are LGHNA and YNFKEQ. The CDR3 protein is CASSREAGYNTDTQYF. The CDR3 DNA reads as TGTGCCAGCAGCCGAGAAGCGGGGTATAACACAGATACGCAGTATTTT.

This clonotype was found a few times. This rearrangement joins TRBV27 to TRBJ2-5; 9 bases are a match to TRBD2. J was trimmed by 4 bases and V by 6 bases; bases with no gene match: 15. The length of the CDR3 is 17 residues. Germline lookup yields CDR1 MNHEY and CDR2 SMNVEV (reference sequence). The CDR3 here is CASSSSSGAPRGETQYF. In DNA form, the CDR3 reads TGTGCCAGCAGCTCCTCTAGCGGGGCACCAAGGGGAGAGACCCAGTACTTC.

This clonotype was seen more than once but under ten times. V and J are TRBV6-1 and TRBJ2-5; D unresolved. Deletions cut 2 bases from V and 11 bases from J, with 12 bases between. The CDR3 contains 12 residues. Germline CDR1 reads MNHNS; CDR2 reads SASEGT. The CDR3 sequence is CASSERIGEQYF. CDR3 in DNA: TGTGCCAGCAGTGAAAGAATAGGTGAGCAGTACTTC.

This rearrangement joins TRBV7-2 to TRBJ1-1, with TRBD1 as a possible D gene (5 bases). Between the trimmed V and J ends, which lost 4 bases and 1 base, there was a span of 13 bases. CDR1 and CDR2 from the germline V gene are SGHTA and FQGNSA. The length of the CDR3 is 15 residues. The CDR3 here is CASSYGGGRNTEAFF. As DNA, the CDR3 is TGTGCCAGCAGCTATGGCGGGGGGAGGAACACTGAAGCTTTCTTT. Supplemented by reference TRBV7-2 and TRBJ1-1, the full variable domain reads GAGVSQSPSNKVTEKGKDVELRCDPISGHTALYWYRQSLGQGLEFLIYFQGNSAPDKSGLPSDRFSAERTGGSVSTLTIQRTQQEDSAVYLCASSYGGGRNTEAFFGQGTRLTVV.

The rearrangement links TRBV29-1 to TRBJ1-2, with TRBD1 matching 7 bases. The CDR3 is made up of 13 amino acids. The trim removed 1 base at V and 7 bases at J, leaving 6 bases unmatched. Germline lookup yields CDR1 SQVTM and CDR2 ANQGSEA. CDR3 residues: CSVEVDRGPGYTF. CDR3 nucleotide sequence: TGCAGCGTTGAAGTTGATAGGGGGCCTGGCTACACCTTC.

V gene TRBV5-1 combines with J gene TRBJ2-6; a possible D gene is TRBD1 (6 bases). The V end lost 6 bases, the J end lost 2 bases, and 15 bases lay between the germline ends. The CDR3 extends over 16 amino acids. Per the germline V gene, CDR1 is SGHRS and CDR2 is YFSETQ. The CDR3 bases are TGCGCCAGCAACAAGGGGGAGATCGCTGGGGCCAACGTCCTGACTTTC. It yields the protein CASNKGEIAGANVLTF. The variable domain in full, with the rest retrieved from reference TRBV5-1 and TRBJ2-6, is KAGVTQTPRYLIKTRGQQVTLSCSPISGHRSVSWYQQTPGQGLQFLFEYFSETQRNKGNFPGRFSGRQFSNSRSEMNVSTLELGDSALYLCASNKGEIAGANVLTFGAGSRLTVL.

This clonotype was found once. The rearrangement uses TRBV9 and TRBJ2-1; the match to TRBD2 covers 7 bases. This CDR3 is 14 amino acids long. Germline V CDR1 and CDR2: SGDLS, YYNGEE. V gave up 3 bases and J gave up 8 bases; unmatched junction bases: 8. CDR3 sequence: CASSARGTIHEQFF. The CDR3 DNA follows: TGTGCCAGCAGCGCCCGCGGGACTATCCATGAGCAGTTCTTC.

Of note for this clonotype: This sequence may be a read error, since a much larger clone differs from it by one base. V is TRBV29-1 and J is TRBJ2-1; either TRBD1 or TRBD2 may supply D (6 bases each). The V gene's germline CDR1 is SQVTM and CDR2 ANQGSEA. Trimming took off 3 bases at V and 8 bases at J, with 14 bases between the two ends. CDR3 length equals 13 residues. This CDR3 reads CSVEGGQYDEQFF. Here the CDR3 DNA reads TGCAGCGTTGAGGGGGGACAATACGATGAGCAGTTCTTC.

This sequence joins TRBV12-3 or TRBV12-4 and TRBJ2-7; 9 bases match TRBD2. The CDR3 runs 14 residues. Germline trimming cut 7 bases from V and 12 bases from J; bases unmatched to any gene: 16. CDR3 protein: CASNSGLAASSAYF. The CDR3 DNA reads TGTGCCAGCAACTCGGGACTAGCCGCCTCCAGCGCGTACTTC.

Worth noting for this clonotype: One junction end disagrees with the germline gene, perhaps due to a read error. The rearrangement links TRBV28 to TRBJ1-1, with D uncertain. In germline, CDR1 is MDHEN, CDR2 SYDVKM. CDR3 length: 13 amino acids. CDR3 nucleotide sequence: TGTGCCAACAGTTTAATGCATCGGGATCAAGCTTTCTTT. Translation gives CANSLMHRDQAFF.

The chain employs TRBV4-3 and TRBJ1-4; no clear D gene. This CDR3 has 15 residues. Germline assignment: CDR1 LGHNA and CDR2 YSLEER. V lost 3 bases to trimming and J lost 1 base, with 9 bases between them. CDR3 protein: CASSHFGITNEKLFF. The CDR3 region has the DNA TGCGCCAGCAGCCACTTTGGAATAACTAATGAAAAACTGTTTTTT.

This clonotype came up many times. V gene TRBV6-5 combines with J gene TRBJ2-5; 10 bases map to TRBD1. The germline gives CDR1 MNHEY, CDR2 SVGAGI. V trimming: 6 bases; J trimming: 5 bases; junction bases outside the gene matches: 3. This CDR3 is 13 amino acids long. CDR3 region: CASRRTGGETQYF. In DNA form, the CDR3 reads TGTGCCAGCAGAAGGACAGGGGGGGAGACCCAGTACTTC.

V is TRBV27 and J is TRBJ2-1; D is unclear. The CDR3 contains 14 residues. V lost 6 bases to trimming and J lost 4 bases, with 13 bases between them. CDR1 MNHEY and CDR2 SMNVEV come from the germline V gene (reference sequence). The CDR3 bases are TGTGCCAGCAGCTCCCCATTTACTTACAATGAGCAGTTCTTC. This encodes CASSSPFTYNEQFF.

The CDR3: CASSMNSPLHF. The CDR3 coding sequence is TGTGCCAGCAGCATGAATTCACCCCTCCACTTT. The chain combines TRBV14 with TRBJ1-6; D gene unclear. From germline, CDR1 is SGHDN and CDR2 FVKESK. The CDR3 is 11 amino acids. Trimming removed 5 bases from V and 7 bases from J, with 3 bases in between.

CDR3 region: CASSGGEETQYF. CDR3 bases: TGTGCCAGCAGTGGAGGGGAAGAGACCCAGTACTTC. This chain connects TRBV25-1 to TRBJ2-5; D tentatively fits TRBD1 or TRBD2 (5 bases each). Germline V lookup: CDR1 MGHDK, CDR2 SYGVNS. Trimming left V 4 bases short and J 3 bases short, with 6 bases between. CDR3 length: 12 residues.

V usage is TRBV4-1 and J usage is TRBJ2-7, with TRBD1 identical over 10 bases. Near its end, the DNA agrees better with TRBJ2-5, so the J call may be wrong. The CDR3 loop spans 15 amino acids. Germline V lookup: CDR1 MGHRA, CDR2 YSYEKL. The chain's CDR3 is CASSQKDRGEETQYF. The CDR3 DNA reads as TGCGCCAGCAGCCAAAAGGACAGGGGGGAAGAGACCCAGTACTTC.

In its sample, this clonotype was seen a few times. The chain couples TRBV12-3 or TRBV12-4 to TRBJ2-3, with D possibly matching TRBD2 (6 bases). The CDR3 contains 15 residues. With 7 bases removed from V and 0 bases from J, the gap between germline ends came to 14 bases. CDR3 DNA: TGTGCCAGCACGATGATGGGGAGGAGCACAGATACGCAGTATTTT. It specifies CASTMMGRSTDTQYF.